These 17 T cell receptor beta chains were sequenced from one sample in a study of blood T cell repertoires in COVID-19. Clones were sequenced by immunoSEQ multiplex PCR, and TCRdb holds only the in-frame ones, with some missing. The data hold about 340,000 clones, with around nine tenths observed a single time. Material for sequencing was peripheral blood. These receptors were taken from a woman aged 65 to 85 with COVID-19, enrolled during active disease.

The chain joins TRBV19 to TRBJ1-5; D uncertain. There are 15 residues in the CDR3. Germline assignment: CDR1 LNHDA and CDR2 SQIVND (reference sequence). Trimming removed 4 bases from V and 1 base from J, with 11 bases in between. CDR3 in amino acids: CASSKGEVSNQPQHF. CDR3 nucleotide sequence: TGTGCCAGTAGTAAAGGAGAGGTGAGCAATCAGCCCCAGCATTTT.

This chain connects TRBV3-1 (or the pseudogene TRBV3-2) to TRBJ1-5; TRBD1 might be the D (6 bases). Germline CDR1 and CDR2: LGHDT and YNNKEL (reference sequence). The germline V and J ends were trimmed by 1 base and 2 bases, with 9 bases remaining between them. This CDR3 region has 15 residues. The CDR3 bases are TGTGCCAGCAGCCAAGGGACAGCCCGCAATCAGCCCCAGCATTTT. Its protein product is CASSQGTARNQPQHF.

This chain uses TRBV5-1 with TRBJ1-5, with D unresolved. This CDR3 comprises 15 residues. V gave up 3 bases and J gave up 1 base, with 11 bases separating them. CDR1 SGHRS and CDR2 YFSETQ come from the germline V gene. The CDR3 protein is CASSSERESNQPQHF. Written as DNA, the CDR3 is TGCGCCAGCAGCTCGGAAAGGGAGAGCAATCAGCCCCAGCATTTT.

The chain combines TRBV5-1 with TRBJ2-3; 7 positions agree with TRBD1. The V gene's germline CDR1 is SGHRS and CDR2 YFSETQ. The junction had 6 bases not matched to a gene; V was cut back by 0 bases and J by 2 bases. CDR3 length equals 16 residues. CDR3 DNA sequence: TGCGCCAGCAGCTTGGCCTGGACAGGTCTCACAGATACGCAGTATTTT. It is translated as CASSLAWTGLTDTQYF.

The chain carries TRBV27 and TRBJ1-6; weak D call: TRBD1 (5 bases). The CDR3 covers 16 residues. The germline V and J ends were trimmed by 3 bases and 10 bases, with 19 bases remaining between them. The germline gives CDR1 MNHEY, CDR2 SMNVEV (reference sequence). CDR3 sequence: CASSLEGWGGESPLHF. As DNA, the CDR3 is TGTGCCAGCAGTTTGGAGGGCTGGGGGGGTGAGTCACCCCTCCACTTT.

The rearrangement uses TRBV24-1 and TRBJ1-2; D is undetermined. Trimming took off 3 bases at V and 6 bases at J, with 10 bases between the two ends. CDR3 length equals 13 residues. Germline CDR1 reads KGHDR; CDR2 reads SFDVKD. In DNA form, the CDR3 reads TGTGCCACCAGTGATCCTTCGCGGGATGGCTACACCTTC. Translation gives CATSDPSRDGYTF.

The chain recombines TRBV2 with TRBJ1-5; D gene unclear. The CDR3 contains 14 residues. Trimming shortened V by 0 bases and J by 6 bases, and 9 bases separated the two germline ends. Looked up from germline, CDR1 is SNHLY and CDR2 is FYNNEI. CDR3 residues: CASSEARSGQPQHF. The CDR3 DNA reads TGTGCCAGCAGTGAAGCGCGGTCGGGTCAGCCCCAGCATTTT.

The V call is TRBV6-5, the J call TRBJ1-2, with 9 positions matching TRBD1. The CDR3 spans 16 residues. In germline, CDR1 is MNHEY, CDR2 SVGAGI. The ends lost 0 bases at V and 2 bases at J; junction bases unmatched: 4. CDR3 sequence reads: CASSYSNTGGNYGYTF. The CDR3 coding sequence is TGTGCCAGCAGTTACTCGAATACAGGGGGCAACTATGGCTACACCTTC.

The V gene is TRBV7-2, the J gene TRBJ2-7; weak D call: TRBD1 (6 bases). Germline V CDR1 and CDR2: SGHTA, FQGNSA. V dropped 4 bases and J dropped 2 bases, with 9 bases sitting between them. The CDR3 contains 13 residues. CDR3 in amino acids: CASSSDSPYEQYF. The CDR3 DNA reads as TGTGCCAGCAGCTCGGACAGTCCCTACGAGCAGTACTTC.

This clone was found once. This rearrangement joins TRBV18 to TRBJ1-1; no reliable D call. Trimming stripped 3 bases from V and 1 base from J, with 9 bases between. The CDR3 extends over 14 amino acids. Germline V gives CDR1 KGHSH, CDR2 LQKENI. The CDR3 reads CASSPESGNTEAFF. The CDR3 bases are TGTGCCAGCTCACCCGAATCCGGGAACACTGAAGCTTTCTTT.

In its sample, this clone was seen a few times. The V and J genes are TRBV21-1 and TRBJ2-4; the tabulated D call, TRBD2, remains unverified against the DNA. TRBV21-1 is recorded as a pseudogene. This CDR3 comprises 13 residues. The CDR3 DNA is TGTGCCAGCAGCAACTCTGCCAAAAACATTCAGTACTTC. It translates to CASSNSAKNIQYF.

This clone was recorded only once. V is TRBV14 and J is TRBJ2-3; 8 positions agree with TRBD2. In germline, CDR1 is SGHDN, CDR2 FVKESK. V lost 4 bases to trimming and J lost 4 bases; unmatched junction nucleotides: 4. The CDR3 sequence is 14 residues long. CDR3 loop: CASSPGGAPDTQYF. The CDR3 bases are TGTGCCAGCAGCCCCGGGGGGGCCCCAGATACGCAGTATTTT.

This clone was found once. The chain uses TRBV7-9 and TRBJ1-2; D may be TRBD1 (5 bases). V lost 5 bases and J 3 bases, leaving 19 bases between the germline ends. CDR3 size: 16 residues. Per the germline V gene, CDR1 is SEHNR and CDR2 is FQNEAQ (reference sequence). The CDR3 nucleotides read TGTGCCAGCAGCCCCCTTGTGGTGGGGGGACACTATGGCTACACCTTC. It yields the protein CASSPLVVGGHYGYTF.

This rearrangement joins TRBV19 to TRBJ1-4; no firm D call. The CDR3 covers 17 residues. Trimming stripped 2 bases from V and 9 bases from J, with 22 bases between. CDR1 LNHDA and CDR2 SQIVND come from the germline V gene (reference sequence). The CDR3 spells CASSITAFEGGRKKLFF. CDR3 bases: TGTGCCAGTAGTATAACGGCGTTCGAGGGTGGACGGAAAAAACTGTTTTTT.

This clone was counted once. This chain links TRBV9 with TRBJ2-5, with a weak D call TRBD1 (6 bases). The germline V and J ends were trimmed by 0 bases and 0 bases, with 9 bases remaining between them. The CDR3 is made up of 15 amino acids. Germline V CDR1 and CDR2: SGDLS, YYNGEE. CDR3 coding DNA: TGTGCCAGCAGCGTAGGAGGACAGCACCAAGAGACCCAGTACTTC. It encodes CASSVGGQHQETQYF.

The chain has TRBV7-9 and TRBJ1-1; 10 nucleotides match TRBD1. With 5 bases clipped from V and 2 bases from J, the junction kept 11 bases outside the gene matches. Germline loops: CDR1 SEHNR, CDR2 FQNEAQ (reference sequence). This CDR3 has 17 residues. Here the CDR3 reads CASSPLGGTGANTEAFF. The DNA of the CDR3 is TGTGCCAGCAGCCCCCTGGGAGGGACAGGGGCTAACACTGAAGCTTTCTTT.

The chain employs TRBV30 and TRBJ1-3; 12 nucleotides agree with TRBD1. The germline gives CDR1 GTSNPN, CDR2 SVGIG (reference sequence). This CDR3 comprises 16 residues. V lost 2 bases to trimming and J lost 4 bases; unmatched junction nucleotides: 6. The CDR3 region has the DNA TGTGCCTGGAGTACGGGACAGGGGGCGTCGGGAAACACCATATATTTT. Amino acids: CAWSTGQGASGNTIYF.